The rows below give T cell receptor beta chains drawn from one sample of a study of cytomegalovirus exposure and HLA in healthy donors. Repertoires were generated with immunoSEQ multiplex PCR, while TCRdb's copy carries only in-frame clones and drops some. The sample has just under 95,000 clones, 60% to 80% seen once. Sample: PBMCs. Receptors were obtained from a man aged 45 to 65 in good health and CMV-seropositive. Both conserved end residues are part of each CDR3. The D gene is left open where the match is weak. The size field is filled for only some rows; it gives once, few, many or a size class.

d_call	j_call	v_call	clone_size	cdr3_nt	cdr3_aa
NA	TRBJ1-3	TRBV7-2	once	TGTGCCAGCAGCCCAACGGTAGGGGCTGGAAACACCATATATTTT	CASSPTVGAGNTIYF
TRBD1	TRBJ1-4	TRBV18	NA	TGTGCCAGCTCACGGGGACAGATGAATGAAAAACTGTTTTTT	CASSRGQMNEKLFF
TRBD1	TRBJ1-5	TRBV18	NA	TGTGCCAGCTCACCACCGGGACAGGGCACTCAGCCCCAGCATTTT	CASSPPGQGTQPQHF
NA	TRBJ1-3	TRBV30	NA	TGTGCCTGGAGTGGAATGGTCCTGGCAGGGCATGGAAACACCATATATTTT	CAWSGMVLAGHGNTIYF
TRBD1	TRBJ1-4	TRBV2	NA	TGTGCCAGCAGTGGTGACAGGGGAGGTGAAAAACTGTTTTTT	CASSGDRGGEKLFF
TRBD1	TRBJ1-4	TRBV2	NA	TGTGCCAGCAGTGCGGGGATAGACAGGGTTAATGAAAAACTGTTTTTT	CASSAGIDRVNEKLFF
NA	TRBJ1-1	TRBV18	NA	TGTGCCAGCTCACCAGTGGCTGCACGCGGTGATGAAGCTTTCTTT	CASSPVAARGDEAFF
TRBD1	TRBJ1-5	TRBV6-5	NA	TGTGCCAGCAGGTACAGGGGGCCAGGTCAGCCCCAGCATTTT	CASRYRGPGQPQHF
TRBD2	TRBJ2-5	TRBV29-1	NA	TGCAGCGTGGGTTATAGCGGGGGTCTTGGAGAGACCCAGTACTTC	CSVGYSGGLGETQYF
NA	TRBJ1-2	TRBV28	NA	TGTGCCAGCAGGGGTGGACAGCGATCCTATGGCTACACCTTC	CASRGGQRSYGYTF
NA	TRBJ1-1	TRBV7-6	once	TGTGCCAGCAGCTTAGAATCGGGTACTGAAGCTTTCTTT	CASSLESGTEAFF
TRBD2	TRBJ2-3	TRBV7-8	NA	TGTGCCAGCAGCAGAGGACTAGTCGATACGCAGTATTTT	CASSRGLVDTQYF
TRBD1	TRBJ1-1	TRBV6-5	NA	TGTGCCATACGGACAGGGGGGCCTGAAGCTTTCTTT	CAIRTGGPEAFF
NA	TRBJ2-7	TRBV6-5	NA	TGTGCCAGCAGGACACAGATTGTCTACGAGCAGTACTTC	CASRTQIVYEQYF
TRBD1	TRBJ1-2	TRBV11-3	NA	TGTGCCAGCAGCTTAGATCAACAGGGGGAAGGAGGCTACACCTTC	CASSLDQQGEGGYTF
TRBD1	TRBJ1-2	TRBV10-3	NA	TGTGCCATCAGGGGGACAGGGAGCTACACCTTC	CAIRGTGSYTF
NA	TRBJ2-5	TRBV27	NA	TGTGCCAGCAGTTTCGAGTGGACTCTCAACCCGGAGACCCAGTACTTC	CASSFEWTLNPETQYF
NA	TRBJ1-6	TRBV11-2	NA	TGTGCCAGCAGCTTAGGCGGGAATAATTCACCCCTCCACTTT	CASSLGGNNSPLHF
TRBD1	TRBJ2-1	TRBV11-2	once	TGTGCCAGCAGCTTGTGGGACAGGGGGCCGTTCTTC	CASSLWDRGPFF
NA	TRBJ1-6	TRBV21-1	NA	TGTGCCAGCAGCAAAGCGGGACAGGGGGCAAATTCACCCCTCCACTTT	CASSKAGQGANSPLHF
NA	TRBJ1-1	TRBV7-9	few	TGTGCCAGCAGCCAGCGGGGGGGCACTGAAGCTTTCTTT	CASSQRGGTEAFF
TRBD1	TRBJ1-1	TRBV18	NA	TGTGCCAGCTCTCGCGCCGGGACAGGGTCTGAAGCTTTCTTT	CASSRAGTGSEAFF
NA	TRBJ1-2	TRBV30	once	TGTGCCTGGAGCGGTGGACCGGGGGGGTGTGGCTACACCTTC	CAWSGGPGGCGYTF
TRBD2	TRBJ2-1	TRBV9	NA	TGTGCCAGCAGCCCCCACAGTCTAGCGGACTCCTACAATGAGCAGTTCTTC	CASSPHSLADSYNEQFF
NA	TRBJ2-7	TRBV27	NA	TGTGAAAACAGCCAATCGACCTACGAGCAGTACTTC	CENSQSTYEQYF
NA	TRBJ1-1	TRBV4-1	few	TGCGCCAGCAGCCGAGTCGGACAGAAGAACACTGAAGCTTTCTTT	CASSRVGQKNTEAFF
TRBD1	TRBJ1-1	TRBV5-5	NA	TGTGCCAGCAGCTTTCATCCAACAGGGGGTGAAGCTTTCTTT	CASSFHPTGGEAFF
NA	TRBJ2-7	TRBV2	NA	TGTGCCAGCAGCCTGGGGGGGCCAGCAGGTGAGCAGTACTTC	CASSLGGPAGEQYF
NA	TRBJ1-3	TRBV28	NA	TGTGCCAGCAGTTTGGGGCAGAAAAACACCATATATTTT	CASSLGQKNTIYF
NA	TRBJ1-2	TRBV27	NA	TGTGCCAGCACCTCGTACAGGGAAAACTATGGCTACACCTTC	CASTSYRENYGYTF
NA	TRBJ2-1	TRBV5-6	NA	TGTGCCAGCAGCTATCGGACTACATCGTACAATGAGCAGTTCTTC	CASSYRTTSYNEQFF
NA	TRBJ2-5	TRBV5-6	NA	TGTGCCAGCAGCTTGTTTCTGCAAGAGACCCAGTACTTC	CASSLFLQETQYF
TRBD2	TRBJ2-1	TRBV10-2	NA	TGCGCCAGCAGTGGGGGTGGGTCGTTGGGACTAGCGGGGGACAATGAGCAGTTCTTC	CASSGGGSLGLAGDNEQFF
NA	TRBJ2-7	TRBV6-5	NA	TGTGCCAGCAGTTACTGGGCAGGGGCCCTCTACGAGCAGTACTTC	CASSYWAGALYEQYF
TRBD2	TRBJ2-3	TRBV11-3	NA	TGTGCCAGCAACCCCTCACTAGCGGGGAGTTACACAGATACGCAGTATTTT	CASNPSLAGSYTDTQYF
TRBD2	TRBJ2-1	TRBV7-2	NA	TGTGCCAGCAGCCAAGGACGGGGGGTGTACAATGAGCAGTTCTTC	CASSQGRGVYNEQFF
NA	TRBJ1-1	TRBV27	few	TGTGCCAGCAGTTCCCCGGTGGGGAGTGAAGCTTTCTTT	CASSSPVGSEAFF
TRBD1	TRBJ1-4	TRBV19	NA	TGTGCCAGTAGACCGGACAGGGATGAAAAACTGTTTTTT	CASRPDRDEKLFF
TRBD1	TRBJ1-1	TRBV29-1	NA	TGCAGCGTTGAAACAGGGGGCGCCTTCACTGAAGCTTTCTTT	CSVETGGAFTEAFF
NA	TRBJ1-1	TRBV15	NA	TGTGCCACCAGCAGAGGAGACACTGAAGCTTTCTTT	CATSRGDTEAFF
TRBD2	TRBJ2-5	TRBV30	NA	TGTGCCCGGAGTCAAGGACTAGCGGGGGGGACCCAAGAGACCCAGTACTTC	CARSQGLAGGTQETQYF
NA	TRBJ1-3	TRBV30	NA	TGTGCCTGGGGAGGGTTTTCCGCCTCTGGAAACACCATATATTTT	CAWGGFSASGNTIYF
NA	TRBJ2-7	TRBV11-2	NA	TGTGCCAGCAGCTTAGAGGGACACTTTCGCTACGAGCAGTACTTC	CASSLEGHFRYEQYF
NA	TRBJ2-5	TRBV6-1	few	TGTGCCAGTAGTGTTCTGGGAGTCCAAGAGACCCAGTACTTC	CASSVLGVQETQYF
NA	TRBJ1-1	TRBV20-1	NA	TGCAGTGCTGTGAGGGAGAGCTTCGCTTTCTTT	CSAVRESFAFF
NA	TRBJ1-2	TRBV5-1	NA	TGCGCCAGCAGCGTGACAGAACGCTATGGCTACCCCTTC	CASSVTERYGYPF
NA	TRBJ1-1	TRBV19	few	TGTGCCAGTAAAACAGGGTCAAACACTGAAGCTTTCTTT	CASKTGSNTEAFF
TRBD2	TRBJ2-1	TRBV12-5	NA	TGTGCTAGTGAGAGTAGCGGGGGGTCAGGGGAGCAGTTCTTC	CASESSGGSGEQFF
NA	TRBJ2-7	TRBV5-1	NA	TGCGCCAGCAGATACACAACCCCCTACGAGCAGTACTTC	CASRYTTPYEQYF
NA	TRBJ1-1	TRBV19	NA	TGTGCCAGTAGTATAGATCACCGGGGGTATGAAGCTTTCTTT	CASSIDHRGYEAFF
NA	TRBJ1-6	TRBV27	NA	TGTGCCAGCAGCCCACCCGGGGGGAATTCACCCCTCCACTTT	CASSPPGGNSPLHF
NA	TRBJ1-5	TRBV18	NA	TGTGCCAGCTCACCACCGGGAGGGCAGCCCCAGCATTTT	CASSPPGGQPQHF
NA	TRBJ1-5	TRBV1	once	TGCACCAGCTCTAGGGGGTCCCTCAATCAGCCCCAGAATTTT	CTSSRGSLNQPQNF
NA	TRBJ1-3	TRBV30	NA	TGTGCCTGGACAGAACCCTCTGGAAACACCATATATTTT	CAWTEPSGNTIYF
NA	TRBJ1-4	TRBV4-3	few	TGCGCCAGCAGCCAAGGGACGGGAGGGGAAAAACTGTTTTTT	CASSQGTGGEKLFF
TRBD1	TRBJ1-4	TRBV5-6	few	TGTGCCAGCAGCGGAGGGGGCCCTAATGAAAAACTGTTTTTT	CASSGGGPNEKLFF
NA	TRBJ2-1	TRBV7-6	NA	TGTGCCAGCAGCTTAGGGGGTGGGGCGGCTCTGAATGAGCAGTTCTTC	CASSLGGGAALNEQFF
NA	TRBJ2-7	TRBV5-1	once	TGCGCCAGCAGCTTGGCTAGCGCGCGCGAGCAGTACTTC	CASSLASAREQYF
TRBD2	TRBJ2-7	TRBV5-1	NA	TGCGCCAGCAGCTCCCCGGGGGGGGTCTACGAGCAGTACTTC	CASSSPGGVYEQYF